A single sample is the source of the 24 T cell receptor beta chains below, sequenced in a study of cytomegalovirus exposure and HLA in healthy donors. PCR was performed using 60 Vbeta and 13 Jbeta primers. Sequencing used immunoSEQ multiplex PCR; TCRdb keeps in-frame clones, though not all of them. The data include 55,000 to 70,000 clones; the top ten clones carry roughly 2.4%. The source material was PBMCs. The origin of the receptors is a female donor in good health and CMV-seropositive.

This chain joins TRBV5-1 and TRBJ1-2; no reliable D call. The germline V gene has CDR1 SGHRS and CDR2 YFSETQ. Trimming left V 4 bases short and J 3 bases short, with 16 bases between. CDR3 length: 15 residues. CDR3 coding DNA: TGCGCCAGCAGCGGTACTGAGGGAGTAGACTATGGCTACACCTTC. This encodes CASSGTEGVDYGYTF.

The DNA for the CDR3 is TGTGCCAGCAGCCGGACAGGGGCGGGCAATCAGCCCCAGCATTTT. Encoded protein: CASSRTGAGNQPQHF. The chain couples TRBV7-2 to TRBJ1-5, with 9 nucleotides matching TRBD1. Germline CDR1 reads SGHTA; CDR2 reads FQGNSA. This CDR3 has 15 amino acids. V dropped 5 bases and J dropped 2; count of bases not matched to a gene: 4. Using reference TRBV7-2 and TRBJ1-5 for the parts outside the CDR3, the full variable domain is GAGVSQSPSNKVTEKGKDVELRCDPISGHTALYWYRQSLGQGLEFLIYFQGNSAPDKSGLPSDRFSAERTGGSVSTLTIQRTQQEDSAVYLCASSRTGAGNQPQHFGDGTRLSIL.

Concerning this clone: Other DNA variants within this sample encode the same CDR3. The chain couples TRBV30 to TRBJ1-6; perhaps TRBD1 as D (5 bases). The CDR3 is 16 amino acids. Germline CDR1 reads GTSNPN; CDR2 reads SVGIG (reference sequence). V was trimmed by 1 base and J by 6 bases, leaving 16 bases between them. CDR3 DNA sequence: TGTGCCTGGAGTGGGGCCGGGGGGACTAGTAATTCACCCCTCCACTTT. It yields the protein CAWSGAGGTSNSPLHF.

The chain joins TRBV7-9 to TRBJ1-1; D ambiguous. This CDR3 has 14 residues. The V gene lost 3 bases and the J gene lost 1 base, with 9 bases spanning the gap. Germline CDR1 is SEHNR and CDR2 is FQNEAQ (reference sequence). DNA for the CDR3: TGTGCCAGCAGCTTGGCAGACTCGAACACTGAAGCTTTCTTT. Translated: CASSLADSNTEAFF.

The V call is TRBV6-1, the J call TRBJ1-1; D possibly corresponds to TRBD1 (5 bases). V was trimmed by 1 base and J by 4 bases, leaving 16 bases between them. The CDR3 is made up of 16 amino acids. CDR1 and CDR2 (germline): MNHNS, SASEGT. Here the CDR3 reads CASSEESGGGFTEAFF. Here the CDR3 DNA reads TGTGCCAGCAGTGAAGAGTCGGGGGGAGGTTTCACTGAAGCTTTCTTT.

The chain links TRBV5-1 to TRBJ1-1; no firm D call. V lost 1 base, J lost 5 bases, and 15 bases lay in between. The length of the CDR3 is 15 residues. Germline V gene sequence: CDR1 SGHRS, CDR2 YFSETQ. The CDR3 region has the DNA TGCGCCAGCAGCTTGCGCGAGGATTCGGGAACTGAAGCTTTCTTT. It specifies CASSLREDSGTEAFF.

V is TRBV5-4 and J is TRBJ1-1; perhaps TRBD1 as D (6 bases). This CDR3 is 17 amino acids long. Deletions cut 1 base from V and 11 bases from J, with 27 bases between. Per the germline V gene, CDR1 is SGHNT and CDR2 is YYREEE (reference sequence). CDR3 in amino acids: CASSLLGRGAGVETAFF. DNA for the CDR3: TGTGCCAGCAGCTTGTTGGGGCGGGGGGCCGGGGTGGAGACGGCTTTCTTT. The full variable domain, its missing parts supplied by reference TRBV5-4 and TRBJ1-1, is ETGVTQSPTHLIKTRGQQVTLRCSSQSGHNTVSWYQQALGQGPQFIFQYYREEENGRGNFPPRFSGLQFPNYSSELNVNALELDDSALYLCASSLLGRGAGVETAFFGQGTRLTVV.

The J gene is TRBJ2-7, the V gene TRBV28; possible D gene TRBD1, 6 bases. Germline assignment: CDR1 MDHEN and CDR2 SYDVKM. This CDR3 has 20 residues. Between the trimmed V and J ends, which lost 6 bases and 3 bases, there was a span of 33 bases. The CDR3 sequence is CASRTPRLSGETPELYEQYF. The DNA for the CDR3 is TGTGCCAGCAGAACGCCCCGTCTGTCAGGGGAAACCCCTGAGCTCTACGAGCAGTACTTC.

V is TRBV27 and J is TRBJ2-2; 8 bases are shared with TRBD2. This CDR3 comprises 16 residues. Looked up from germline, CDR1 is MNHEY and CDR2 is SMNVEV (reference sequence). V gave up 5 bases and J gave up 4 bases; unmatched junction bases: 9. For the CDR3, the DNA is TGTGCCAGCAGTCGTGAGCGGGGGCCCGGCACCGGGGAGCTGTTTTTT. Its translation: CASSRERGPGTGELFF.

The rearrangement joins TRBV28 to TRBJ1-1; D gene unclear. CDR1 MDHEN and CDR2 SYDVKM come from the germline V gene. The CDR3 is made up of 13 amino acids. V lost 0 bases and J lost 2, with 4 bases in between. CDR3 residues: CASSLWSNTEAFF. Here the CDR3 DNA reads TGTGCCAGCAGTTTATGGAGTAACACTGAAGCTTTCTTT. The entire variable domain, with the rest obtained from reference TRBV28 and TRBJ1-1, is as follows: DVKVTQSSRYLVKRTGEKVFLECVQDMDHENMFWYRQDPGLGLRLIYFSYDVKMKEKGDIPEGYSVSREKKERFSLILESASTNQTSMYLCASSLWSNTEAFFGQGTRLTVV.

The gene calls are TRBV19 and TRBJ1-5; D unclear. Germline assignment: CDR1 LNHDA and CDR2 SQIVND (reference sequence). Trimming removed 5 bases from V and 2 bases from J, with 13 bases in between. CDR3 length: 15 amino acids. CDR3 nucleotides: TGTGCCAGTAGTCCGAGGTCGCCGGGCAATCAGCCCCAGCATTTT. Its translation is CASSPRSPGNQPQHF.

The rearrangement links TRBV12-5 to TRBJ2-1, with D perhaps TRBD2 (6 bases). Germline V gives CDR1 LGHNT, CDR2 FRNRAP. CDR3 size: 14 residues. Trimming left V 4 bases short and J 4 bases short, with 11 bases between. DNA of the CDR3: TGTGCTAGTGGTTCGGGGGTCCCATACAATGAGCAGTTCTTC. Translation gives CASGSGVPYNEQFF.

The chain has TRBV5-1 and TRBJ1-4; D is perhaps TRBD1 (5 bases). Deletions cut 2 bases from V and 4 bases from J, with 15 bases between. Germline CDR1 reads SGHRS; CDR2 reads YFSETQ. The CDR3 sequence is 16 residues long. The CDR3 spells CASSLQGTGDNEKLFF. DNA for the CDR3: TGCGCCAGCAGCTTACAAGGGACGGGGGATAATGAAAAACTGTTTTTT.

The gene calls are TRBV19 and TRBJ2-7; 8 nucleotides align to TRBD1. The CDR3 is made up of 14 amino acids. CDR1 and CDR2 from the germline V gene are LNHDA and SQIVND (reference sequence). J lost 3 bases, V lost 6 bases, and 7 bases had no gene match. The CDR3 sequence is CASSPRQGHYEQYF. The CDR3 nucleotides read TGTGCCAGTAGCCCTAGACAGGGGCACTACGAGCAGTACTTC.

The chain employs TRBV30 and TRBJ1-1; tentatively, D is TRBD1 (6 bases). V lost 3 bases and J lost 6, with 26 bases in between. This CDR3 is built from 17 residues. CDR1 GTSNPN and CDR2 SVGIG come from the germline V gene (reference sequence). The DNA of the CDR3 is TGTGCCTGGAGACGACGGGGGGGGGCCCTCCCGCGCGCTGAAGCTTTCTTT. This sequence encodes CAWRRRGGALPRAEAFF.

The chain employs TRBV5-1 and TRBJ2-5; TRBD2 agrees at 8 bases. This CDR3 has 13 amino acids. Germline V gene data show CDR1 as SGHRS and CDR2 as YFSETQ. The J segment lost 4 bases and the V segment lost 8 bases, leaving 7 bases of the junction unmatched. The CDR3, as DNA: TGCGCCAGTGCGCGGGGGGCAGGAGAGACCCAGTACTTC. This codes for CASARGAGETQYF.

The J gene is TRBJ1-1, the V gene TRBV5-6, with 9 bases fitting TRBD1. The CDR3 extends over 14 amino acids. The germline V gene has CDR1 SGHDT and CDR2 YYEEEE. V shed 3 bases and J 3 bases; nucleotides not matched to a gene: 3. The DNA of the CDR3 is TGTGCCAGCAGCTCGGGACAGGGCGACACTGAAGCTTTCTTT. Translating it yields CASSSGQGDTEAFF.

The CDR3 DNA follows: TGTGCCAGCAGACCCACCGGGACAGCCCCCACTGAAGCTTTCTTT. It specifies CASRPTGTAPTEAFF. V is TRBV6-5 and J is TRBJ1-1; 7 bases map to TRBD1. This CDR3 is 15 amino acids long. Germline V lookup: CDR1 MNHEY, CDR2 SVGAGI. Losses at the gene ends were 6 bases for V and 4 bases for J; bases not matched to a gene: 11.

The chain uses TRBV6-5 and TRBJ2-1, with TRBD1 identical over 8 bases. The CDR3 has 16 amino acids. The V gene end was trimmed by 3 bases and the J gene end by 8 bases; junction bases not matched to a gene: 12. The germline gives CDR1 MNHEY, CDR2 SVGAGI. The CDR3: CASSYSGTGREDEQFF. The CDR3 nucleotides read TGTGCCAGCAGTTATTCCGGGACAGGAAGAGAGGATGAGCAGTTCTTC.

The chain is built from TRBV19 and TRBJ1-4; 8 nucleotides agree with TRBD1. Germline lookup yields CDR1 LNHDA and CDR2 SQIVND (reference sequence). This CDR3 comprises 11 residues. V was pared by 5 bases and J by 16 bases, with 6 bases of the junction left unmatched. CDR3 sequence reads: CASSHTGGTFF. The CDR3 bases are TGTGCCAGTAGTCACACAGGGGGAACGTTTTTT.

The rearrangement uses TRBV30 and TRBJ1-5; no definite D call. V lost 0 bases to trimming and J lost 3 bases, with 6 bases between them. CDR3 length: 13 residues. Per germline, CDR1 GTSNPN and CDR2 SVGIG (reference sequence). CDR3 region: CAWSVSYNQPQHF. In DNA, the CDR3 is TGTGCCTGGAGTGTCAGTTACAATCAGCCCCAGCATTTT.

Here the CDR3 DNA reads TGTGCCAGCAGCTTAGCGCTGGCAGGGCCGAGATCCTATAATTCACCCCTCCACTTT. Encoded protein: CASSLALAGPRSYNSPLHF. The chain combines TRBV7-8 with TRBJ1-6; D may be TRBD1 (5 bases). The CDR3 has 19 amino acids. Germline V gives CDR1 SGHVS, CDR2 FQNEAQ. V lost 0 bases and J lost 1, with 16 bases in between.

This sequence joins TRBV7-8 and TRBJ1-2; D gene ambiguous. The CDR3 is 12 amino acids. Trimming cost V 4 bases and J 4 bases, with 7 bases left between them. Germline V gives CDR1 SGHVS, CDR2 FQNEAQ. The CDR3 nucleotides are TGTGCCAGCAGCTCCAGCGGCTATGGCTACACCTTC. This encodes CASSSSGYGYTF.

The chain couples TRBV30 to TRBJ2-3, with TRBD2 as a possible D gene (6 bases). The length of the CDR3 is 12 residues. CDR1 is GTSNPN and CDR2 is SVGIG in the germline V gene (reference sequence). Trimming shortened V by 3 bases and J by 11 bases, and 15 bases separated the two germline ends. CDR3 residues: CAWRGGVGKQYF. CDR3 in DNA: TGTGCCTGGAGGGGCGGGGTCGGCAAGCAGTATTTT.